This T cell receptor (beta chain) was obtained from a study of TIL therapy for anti-PD-1-resistant metastatic lung cancer. Background on the study: Median tumor mutation burden was 1.5 mutations per megabase. Study-wide results and limits: Compared with baseline intratumoral T cells, expanded TIL cultures were more clonal and less diverse (about 5.8% vs 31%).

Sequencing used immunoSEQ v3. Sequencing was performed with immunoSEQ multiplex PCR; in TCRdb, only in-frame clones are kept and a portion is missing. The data contain about 26,000 clones, roughly three fifths of them singletons. The time point here: pre-treatment sample, taken before nivolumab and TIL therapy. Tumor tissue came from excised metastases, mostly pleural nodules or supraclavicular lymph nodes. Enrollment ran from October 2017 to January 2020. With respect to this clone: No antigen is known for it.

The V gene's germline CDR1 is MNHEY and CDR2 SVGAGI. Trimming removed 8 bases at V and 5 bases at J, with 6 bases between. The CDR3 has 11 amino acids. V and J are TRBV6-5 and TRBJ2-2; D gene unclear. The TCR sequence derives from a woman aged 25-80 years with non-small cell lung cancer. This specimen consisted of tumor tissue, obtained at baseline. CDR3 sequence (DNA): TGTGCCAGCCTTATAACCGGGGAGCTGTTTTTT. Its protein product is CASLITGELFF.